These T cell receptor beta chains were read from a single sample in a study of blood T cell repertoires in COVID-19. Clones were read by immunoSEQ multiplex PCR, and TCRdb kept only the in-frame ones, dropping some. The data hold approximately 280,000 clones, with approximately 90% observed a single time. The sequencing sample was made of peripheral blood. These receptors were obtained from a man in his forties with acute or convalescent COVID-19. CDR3s include the opening cysteine and the closing phenylalanine or tryptophan. The order of the fields is J gene, V gene, clone size, D gene, CDR3 DNA, CDR3 protein. The D gene is left open where the match is weak. Only part of the rows carry a size: once, few, many, or a class if the clone is expanded.

J: TRBJ2-7; V: TRBV18; size: NA; D: NA; DNA: TGTGCCAGCTCACCGGGTGGGGGCAGGGGAACCTACGAGCAGTACTTC; CDR3: CASSPGGGRGTYEQYF
J: TRBJ2-3; V: TRBV9; size: NA; D: NA; DNA: TGTGCCAGCAGCGTAGACAGGGAAGATACGCAGTATTTT; CDR3: CASSVDREDTQYF
J: TRBJ1-2; V: TRBV7-6; size: NA; D: TRBD1; DNA: TGTGCCAGCAGCTTAGGTGCAGGGGGCTATGGCTACACCTTC; CDR3: CASSLGAGGYGYTF
J: TRBJ2-7; V: TRBV7-8; size: NA; D: TRBD1; DNA: TGTGCCAGCAGCTCGGCGGACAGGCGTTCCTACGAGCAGTACTTC; CDR3: CASSSADRRSYEQYF
J: TRBJ1-1; V: TRBV6-5; size: once; D: NA; DNA: TGTGCCAGCAGTTACTCGACACCCAGTGAAGGCACTGAAGCTTTCTTT; CDR3: CASSYSTPSEGTEAFF
J: TRBJ2-7; V: TRBV6-5; size: NA; D: TRBD1; DNA: TGTGCCAGCCACTCCGGGACAGGGGGCCTCGAGCAGTACTTC; CDR3: CASHSGTGGLEQYF
J: TRBJ1-4; V: TRBV6-4; size: once; D: TRBD1; DNA: TGTGCCAGCAGTTCCGGACAGGCTAATGAAAAACTGTTTTTT; CDR3: CASSSGQANEKLFF
J: TRBJ2-4; V: TRBV9; size: NA; D: NA; DNA: TGTGCCAGCAGCGTAGCTTTACAGGGCGGAAACATTCAGTACTTC; CDR3: CASSVALQGGNIQYF
J: TRBJ1-4; V: TRBV3-1/TRBV3-2; size: NA; D: TRBD1; DNA: TGTGCCAGCAGCCCGAGAACAGGGGGGAAAGGTGAAAAACTGTTTTTT; CDR3: CASSPRTGGKGEKLFF
J: TRBJ2-6; V: TRBV27; size: NA; D: TRBD1; DNA: TGTGCCAGCAGGCGACAGGGGGCGCAAGGGGCCAACGTCCTGACTTTC; CDR3: CASRRQGAQGANVLTF
J: TRBJ2-3; V: TRBV9; size: NA; D: NA; DNA: TGTGCCAGCAGCGTAGGCCCGGGGTTGACAGATACGCAGTATTTT; CDR3: CASSVGPGLTDTQYF
J: TRBJ2-7; V: TRBV19; size: NA; D: NA; DNA: TGTGCCAGTAGTATGTTAGGGGTAGGCTACGAGCAGTACTTC; CDR3: CASSMLGVGYEQYF
J: TRBJ1-1; V: TRBV25-1; size: NA; D: TRBD1; DNA: TGTGCCAGCACTAAGACAGGGAGCACTGAAGCTTTCTTT; CDR3: CASTKTGSTEAFF
J: TRBJ2-7; V: TRBV28; size: NA; D: NA; DNA: TGTGCCAGCAGTTCGCAAAGGGGAGAGCAGTACTTC; CDR3: CASSSQRGEQYF